The entry below describes one TCR beta chain. The antigen is not known. This sample was included in a study of vaccination effects on CD4 cells after COVID-19. CDR3 length equals 14 residues. Germline-derived CDR1 and CDR2 are LNHDA and SQIVND (reference sequence). After removal of 3 bases from V and 5 bases from J, the junction contained 6 bases not matched to a gene. Broader study findings: Among infection- and vaccine-induced clones, marked clonal contraction occurred late after vaccination.

Some clones are missing from TCRdb's copy, which holds only in-frame ones; the method was immunoSEQ multiplex PCR. The data hold tens of thousands of clones, with approximately 72% observed a single time. Expansion of antigen-specific CD4+ T cells with viral peptide pools was carried out by the ViraFEST assay before sequencing. CD4+ T cells were isolated after about eleven days of culture. Infection dated between March and December 2020, before the Alpha, Beta and Delta variants reached the United States. This TCR derives from a human donor who had a prior SARS-CoV-2 infection. The source material was CD4+ T cells from PBMCs cultured with a peptide pool, sampled before COVID-19 vaccination. The chain is built from TRBV19 and TRBJ1-1, with 7 bases fitting TRBD1. The CDR3 sequence is CASSISRGMTEAFF. The CDR3 nucleotides read TGTGCCAGTAGTATCTCCAGGGGGATGACTGAAGCTTTCTTT.